The 29 T cell receptor beta chains presented below share a single source sample, sequenced in a study of blood T cell repertoires in COVID-19. Sequencing was performed with immunoSEQ multiplex PCR; in TCRdb, only in-frame clones are kept and a portion is missing. The data show approximately 130,000 clones, approximately 86% seen once. The sequencing sample was made of peripheral blood. These receptors all come from a woman aged 50 to 60 who had recovered from COVID-19.

DNA of the CDR3: TGTGCCAGCAGCCTCTCCGGGACAGGGCTCTCCGAAGCTTTCTTT. Protein sequence: CASSLSGTGLSEAFF. The V and J genes are TRBV7-2 and TRBJ1-1, with 9 bases identical to TRBD1. V lost 5 bases, J lost 8 bases, and 12 bases stayed unmatched. The CDR3 length is 15 residues. Germline V gene data show CDR1 as SGHTA and CDR2 as FQGNSA.

V is TRBV5-8 and J is TRBJ2-2; 9 nucleotides match TRBD1. V shed 4 bases and J 4 bases; nucleotides not matched to a gene: 8. The CDR3 sequence is 16 residues long. CDR1 is SGHTS and CDR2 is YDEGEE in the germline V gene. CDR3 DNA: TGTGCCAGCAGCCCGACCGGGACAGGGCGCACCGGGGAGCTGTTTTTT. Translation gives CASSPTGTGRTGELFF.

This chain uses TRBV5-1 with TRBJ1-2; 7 bases fit TRBD1. Trimming at V came to 0 bases and at J to 4 bases, leaving 6 bases not matched to a gene. The CDR3 is made up of 15 amino acids. Germline V gives CDR1 SGHRS, CDR2 YFSETQ. The DNA for the CDR3 is TGCGCCAGCAGCTTGGGCCGGACAGGAGCCTATGGCTACACCTTC. Translating it yields CASSLGRTGAYGYTF.

V usage is TRBV7-3 and J usage is TRBJ2-3, with D perhaps TRBD1 (5 bases). Germline CDR1 SGHTA, CDR2 FQGTGA. The CDR3 has 14 amino acids. V shed 2 bases and J shed 3 bases, with 9 bases lying between them. CDR3 region: CASSLLGETDTQYF. The CDR3 DNA reads TGTGCCAGCAGCTTATTAGGGGAAACAGATACGCAGTATTTT.

This sequence joins TRBV7-2 and TRBJ2-2, with a possible D match to TRBD2 (5 bases). The CDR3 consists of 15 residues. The V end lost 6 bases, the J end lost 6 bases, and 17 bases lay between the germline ends. CDR1 and CDR2 (germline): SGHTA, FQGNSA. The CDR3 protein is CASRPSGANSGELFF. The CDR3 region has the DNA TGTGCCAGCAGACCCAGCGGAGCCAACTCCGGGGAGCTGTTTTTT.

This chain joins TRBV5-1 and TRBJ2-3; D is ambiguous. V lost 9 bases, J lost 5 bases, and 7 bases lay in between. The germline CDR1 and CDR2 sequences are SGHRS and YFSETQ. CDR3 length: 10 residues. CDR3 amino acids: CAIPGDTQYF. The DNA for the CDR3 is TGCGCCATCCCGGGAGATACGCAGTATTTT.

The chain links TRBV6-2 or TRBV6-3 to TRBJ1-1; the match to TRBD1 covers 7 bases. CDR1 is MNHEY and CDR2 is SVGEGT in the germline V gene. The CDR3 contains 18 residues. Trimming cost V 8 bases and J 3 bases; bases outside gene matches: 21. The CDR3 DNA reads as TGTGCCAGCGGTTGCCCACACAGGGGTGGATGTCGGGACACTGAAGCTTTCTTT. Its translation: CASGCPHRGGCRDTEAFF.

The J gene is TRBJ2-3, the V gene TRBV4-1; 13 bases map to TRBD2. Germline trimming cut 6 bases from V and 4 bases from J; bases unmatched to any gene: 10. This CDR3 contains 17 residues. The germline V gene encodes CDR1 MGHRA and CDR2 YSYEKL. This CDR3 is CASSFDAGTSGADTQYF. The CDR3 nucleotides read TGCGCCAGCAGTTTTGACGCCGGGACTAGCGGGGCAGATACGCAGTATTTT.

This rearrangement joins TRBV6-6 to TRBJ2-1; 16 nucleotides match TRBD2. Germline V gene data show CDR1 as MNHNY and CDR2 as SVGAGI (reference sequence). CDR3 length: 15 residues. CDR3 sequence: CVAGTSGRAHNEQFF. CDR3 in DNA: TGTGTCGCCGGGACTAGCGGGAGGGCCCACAATGAGCAGTTCTTC.

The chain employs TRBV5-1 and TRBJ1-4, with a weak D call TRBD1 (5 bases). Trimming took off 4 bases at V and 5 bases at J, with 9 bases between the two ends. Per the germline V gene, CDR1 is SGHRS and CDR2 is YFSETQ. The CDR3 has 13 residues. In nucleotides, the CDR3 is TGCGCCAGCAGCACAGGTGGGAATGAAAAACTGTTTTTT. Encoded protein: CASSTGGNEKLFF. Full variable domain (outside the CDR3, taken from reference TRBV5-1 and TRBJ1-4): KAGVTQTPRYLIKTRGQQVTLSCSPISGHRSVSWYQQTPGQGLQFLFEYFSETQRNKGNFPGRFSGRQFSNSRSEMNVSTLELGDSALYLCASSTGGNEKLFFGSGTQLSVL.

V usage is TRBV7-2 and J usage is TRBJ2-1, with 8 bases aligning to TRBD2. The V and J ends lost 4 bases and 7 bases, in that order; junction bases with no gene match: 15. The V gene's germline CDR1 is SGHTA and CDR2 FQGNSA. The length of the CDR3 is 17 residues. The CDR3, as DNA: TGTGCCAGCAGCTCGCCTTTTACGGGGGGGCCGGGGAATGAGCAGTTCTTC. This sequence encodes CASSSPFTGGPGNEQFF.

The chain has TRBV4-1 and TRBJ2-7; 10 nucleotides line up with TRBD1. CDR1 and CDR2 from the germline V gene are MGHRA and YSYEKL. V dropped 4 bases and J dropped 3; count of bases not matched to a gene: 3. The CDR3 extends over 14 amino acids. CDR3 amino acids: CASSPTGGYYEQYF. The CDR3 region has the DNA TGCGCCAGCAGCCCGACAGGGGGCTACTACGAGCAGTACTTC.

V and J are TRBV29-1 and TRBJ1-6; tentatively, D is TRBD1 (5 bases). CDR1 SQVTM and CDR2 ANQGSEA come from the germline V gene. The CDR3 contains 13 residues. Trimming removed 6 bases at V and 6 bases at J, with 12 bases between. The CDR3 sequence: CSVRSQGNSPLHF. For the CDR3, the DNA is TGCAGCGTCCGATCGCAGGGTAATTCACCCCTCCACTTT.

This sequence joins TRBV18 and TRBJ1-3, with no clear D. The CDR3 runs to 15 residues. The germline CDR1 and CDR2 sequences are KGHSH and LQKENI. V lost 4 bases, J lost 0 bases, and 10 bases lay in between. CDR3 DNA sequence: TGTGCCAGCTCACACCAAAAGAGCTCTGGAAACACCATATATTTT. This codes for CASSHQKSSGNTIYF.

V is TRBV6-1 and J is TRBJ1-2, with 8 bases that match TRBD1. In germline, CDR1 is MNHNS, CDR2 SASEGT. The CDR3 extends over 14 amino acids. The J segment lost 12 bases and the V segment lost 2 bases, leaving 11 bases of the junction unmatched. The CDR3 DNA is TGTGCCAGCAGTGAACGGCAGGGGGCTACCACCCACACCTTC. Protein product: CASSERQGATTHTF.

This chain uses TRBV4-1 with TRBJ1-2; tentative D call: TRBD1 (6 bases). Germline lookup yields CDR1 MGHRA and CDR2 YSYEKL. The V end lost 2 bases, the J end lost 7 bases, and 29 bases lay between the germline ends. This CDR3 comprises 19 residues. CDR3 sequence reads: CASSQSVVIQGRGRGGYTF. The CDR3 DNA is TGCGCCAGCAGCCAAAGTGTTGTTATACAGGGTCGAGGAAGGGGTGGCTACACCTTC.

J is TRBJ2-7 and V is TRBV13; TRBD1 matches at 9 bases. This CDR3 has 15 amino acids. Per germline, CDR1 PRHDT and CDR2 FYEKMQ (reference sequence). The V gene end was trimmed by 4 bases and the J gene end by 2 bases; junction bases not matched to a gene: 6. The CDR3 bases are TGTGCCAGCAGCTCGCGGAGACAGGGGGCCTACGAGCAGTACTTC. Translation gives CASSSRRQGAYEQYF.

The chain employs TRBV14 and TRBJ1-1, with D perhaps matching TRBD1 (6 bases). CDR3 length equals 14 residues. Per the germline V gene, CDR1 is SGHDN and CDR2 is FVKESK. Trimming removed 1 base from V and 6 bases from J, with 12 bases in between. CDR3 sequence reads: CASSQGRGIAEAFF. CDR3 DNA sequence: TGTGCCAGCAGCCAAGGCAGGGGAATCGCTGAAGCTTTCTTT.

The rearrangement uses TRBV18 and TRBJ2-7, with 9 bases lining up with TRBD1. Losses at the gene ends were 10 bases for V and 5 bases for J; bases not matched to a gene: 12. The germline V gene encodes CDR1 KGHSH and CDR2 LQKENI. This CDR3 contains 14 residues. CDR3 loop: CAITNGDRDHEQYF. CDR3 coding DNA: TGTGCCATCACAAACGGGGACAGGGATCACGAGCAGTACTTC.

The V call is TRBV11-2, the J call TRBJ1-1, with 9 bases fitting TRBD1. Germline V lookup: CDR1 SGHAT, CDR2 FQNNGV. CDR3 length: 16 amino acids. V shed 2 bases and J 4 bases; nucleotides not matched to a gene: 8. The CDR3 bases are TGTGCCAGCAGCTTACGCGGGACAGGGATGTCCACTGAAGCTTTCTTT. Its translation: CASSLRGTGMSTEAFF.

The V gene is TRBV18, the J gene TRBJ1-1; TRBD1 agrees at 8 bases. Per the germline V gene, CDR1 is KGHSH and CDR2 is LQKENI. The CDR3 consists of 15 residues. After removal of 4 bases from V and 0 bases from J, the junction contained 4 bases not matched to a gene. CDR3 residues: CASSQGQVMNTEAFF. The CDR3 DNA sequence: TGTGCCAGCTCACAGGGACAGGTAATGAACACTGAAGCTTTCTTT.

This sequence joins TRBV7-2 and TRBJ1-5, with TRBD1 identical over 7 bases. V was clipped by 1 base and J by 4 bases; unmatched bases: 13. The germline V gene encodes CDR1 SGHTA and CDR2 FQGNSA. This CDR3 contains 18 residues. Here the CDR3 reads CASSLEGRGIGSNQPQHF. CDR3 in DNA: TGTGCCAGCAGCTTAGAGGGCAGGGGGATTGGGAGTAATCAGCCCCAGCATTTT. Together with reference TRBV7-2 and TRBJ1-5, the CDR3 gives the full variable domain: GAGVSQSPSNKVTEKGKDVELRCDPISGHTALYWYRQSLGQGLEFLIYFQGNSAPDKSGLPSDRFSAERTGGSVSTLTIQRTQQEDSAVYLCASSLEGRGIGSNQPQHFGDGTRLSIL.

The genes are TRBV7-2 and TRBJ2-3; 10 bases line up with TRBD2. Germline V gene data show CDR1 as SGHTA and CDR2 as FQGNSA. Losses at the gene ends were 2 bases for V and 3 bases for J; bases not matched to a gene: 5. The CDR3 covers 16 residues. The CDR3 is CASSLHPSGRTDTQYF. CDR3 nucleotides: TGTGCCAGCAGCTTACACCCTAGCGGGAGAACAGATACGCAGTATTTT. Full variable domain (outside the CDR3, taken from reference TRBV7-2 and TRBJ2-3): GAGVSQSPSNKVTEKGKDVELRCDPISGHTALYWYRQSLGQGLEFLIYFQGNSAPDKSGLPSDRFSAERTGGSVSTLTIQRTQQEDSAVYLCASSLHPSGRTDTQYFGPGTRLTVL.

The chain combines TRBV3-1 (or the pseudogene TRBV3-2) with TRBJ1-2, with D possibly matching TRBD1 (6 bases). Germline loops: CDR1 LGHDT, CDR2 YNNKEL (reference sequence). The CDR3 is 13 residues long. V lost 4 bases to trimming and J lost 5 bases, with 11 bases between them. As DNA, the CDR3 is TGTGCCAGCAGCCCGGAACAGGGATATGGCTACACCTTC. It specifies CASSPEQGYGYTF.

A remark on this clone: The DNA is omitted, as the CDR3 cannot be located on it reliably, and the CDR3 follows TCRdb's listing. The chain carries TRBV24-1 and TRBJ1-2; the table's D call, TRBD1, was not checked against the DNA. The germline V gene encodes CDR1 KGHDR and CDR2 SFDVKD. The CDR3 is 21 residues long, ends included. The CDR3 reads CATSDPRTGRAMATPSHGYTF.

This chain's CDR3 is CASSIQGKAYNSPLHF. CDR3 in DNA: TGTGCCAGTAGTATCCAGGGGAAAGCCTATAATTCACCCCTCCACTTT. The chain has TRBV19 and TRBJ1-6; the D gene is possibly TRBD1 (6 bases). In germline, CDR1 is LNHDA, CDR2 SQIVND (reference sequence). The V gene lost 3 bases and the J gene lost 2 bases, with 11 bases spanning the gap. This CDR3 spans 16 amino acids.

The chain joins TRBV27 to TRBJ2-3, with 11 bases lining up with TRBD2. The CDR3 length is 16 residues. Germline V gives CDR1 MNHEY, CDR2 SMNVEV (reference sequence). The ends lost 5 bases at V and 4 bases at J; junction bases unmatched: 8. CDR3 nucleotides: TGTGCCAGCAGTAAAACTAGCGGGAGTAGTGCAGATACGCAGTATTTT. Protein product: CASSKTSGSSADTQYF.

The chain is built from TRBV30 and TRBJ1-1; unclear D gene. Germline CDR1 is GTSNPN and CDR2 is SVGIG (reference sequence). CDR3 length: 13 residues. The germline V and J ends were trimmed by 0 bases and 8 bases, with 13 bases remaining between them. CDR3: CAWSVGVPREAFF. CDR3 DNA sequence: TGTGCCTGGAGTGTAGGCGTCCCTAGGGAAGCTTTCTTT.

The CDR3 spells CASSSGLAGARTGELFF. The CDR3 nucleotides read TGTGCCAGCAGCTCTGGACTAGCGGGAGCGAGGACCGGGGAGCTGTTTTTT. The chain employs TRBV11-3 and TRBJ2-2; 13 bases are a match to TRBD2. From germline, CDR1 is SGHNT and CDR2 YENEEA. CDR3 length: 17 amino acids. The trim removed 4 bases at V and 5 bases at J, leaving 7 bases unmatched.